This TCR beta chain was recorded in a study of blood T cells in healthy people across ages. The extraction recovered at least 5.5 micrograms of total RNA per sample. The J segment lost 12 bases and the V segment lost 3 bases, leaving 11 bases of the junction unmatched. Germline values: CDR1 MNHEY, CDR2 SMNVEV (reference sequence). The CDR3 loop spans 15 amino acids. A second 7 to 11 cycle PCR used barcoded and J-beta primers. TCRdb re-called the 5' RACE reads through MiXCR, storing one row per CDR3 protein. In the table there are around 1.5 million distinct CDR3 sequences, around 39% of which are singletons. This clonotype was counted only a few times.

The chain recombines TRBV27 with TRBJ1-6; TRBD1 matches 7 bases. This receptor was identified in a woman aged 18-30 years in good health. The sequencing input was blood. The CDR3 DNA follows: TGTGCCAGCAGTTTCGGATCGCAGGGGGTCGGACCCCTCCACTTT. This translates into CASSFGSQGVGPLHF.